The 25 T cell receptor beta chains below all came from one sample that was sequenced in a study of human T cells and chemical hapten exposure. This sample's time point: pre-sensitization, week 0. Specified treatment: therapeutic diphenylcyclopropenone sensitization with weekly scalp DPC. TCRdb recomputed calls from the RACE reads with MiXCR, one row per CDR3 protein. The sample holds about 290,000 distinct CDR3 sequences, around 7.7% seen once. The sequencing used whole blood, collected in connection with sensitization to the hapten diphenylcyclopropenone (DPC). These receptors originate from a young man with alopecia areata. Some clones in this sample may be carry-over from other donors' samples.

The chain recombines TRBV11-2 with TRBJ1-1, with D possibly being TRBD1 (5 bases). V shed 1 base and J shed 7 bases, with 10 bases lying between them. Germline V gene sequence: CDR1 SGHAT, CDR2 FQNNGV. This CDR3 spans 13 amino acids. This CDR3 is CASSLGGDVEAFF. CDR3 sequence (DNA): TGTGCCAGCAGCTTAGGAGGGGACGTTGAAGCTTTCTTT.

This clonotype was found a few times. The gene calls are TRBV28 and TRBJ2-5; the D gene could be TRBD1 or TRBD2 (5 bases each). Trimming shortened V by 6 bases and J by 2 bases, and 16 bases separated the two germline ends. CDR1 is MDHEN and CDR2 is SYDVKM in the germline V gene. The CDR3 consists of 15 residues. The CDR3 DNA reads TGTGCCAGCAGGACCCCGACGGGACCTCAAGAGACCCAGTACTTC. This encodes CASRTPTGPQETQYF.

This clonotype turned up a few times. The chain recombines TRBV11-2 with TRBJ2-1, with a possible D match to TRBD1 (6 bases). CDR3 length equals 15 residues. The V end lost 2 bases, the J end lost 9 bases, and 17 bases lay between the germline ends. Germline loops: CDR1 SGHAT, CDR2 FQNNGV. The CDR3 DNA follows: TGTGCCAGCAGCTTACTACAGGGCTCCTTCGGTGAGCAGTTCTTC. This sequence encodes CASSLLQGSFGEQFF.

This clonotype was counted a few times. The chain carries TRBV18 and TRBJ1-1; D gene unclear. V dropped 0 bases and J dropped 1 base, with 12 bases sitting between them. The CDR3 runs to 16 residues. CDR1 and CDR2 from the germline V gene are KGHSH and LQKENI. CDR3 sequence: CASSPPGQPANTEAFF. In DNA form, the CDR3 reads TGTGCCAGCTCACCACCGGGCCAACCCGCGAACACTGAAGCTTTCTTT.

A word on this clonotype: Germline is not matched at one junction end, which may reflect a read error. The J gene is TRBJ2-1, the V gene TRBV7-3, with D perhaps given as TRBD1 or TRBD2 (5 bases each). The CDR3 has 14 amino acids. Germline V gene lookup returns CDR1 SGHTA and CDR2 FQGTGA. CDR3 in DNA: TGTGTCAGCACCCGCCCGGGGCGAGTGAATGAGCAGTTCTTC. It encodes CVSTRPGRVNEQFF.

This clonotype showed up just a few times. J is TRBJ2-7 and V is TRBV29-1; 9 nucleotides match TRBD1. This CDR3 region has 15 residues. The trim removed 2 bases at V and 0 bases at J, leaving 5 bases unmatched. The germline gives CDR1 SQVTM, CDR2 ANQGSEA. CDR3 DNA: TGCAGCGTTGAATCCGGGACAGGGCCCTCCTACGAGCAGTACTTC. This gives the protein CSVESGTGPSYEQYF.

The chain joins TRBV2 to TRBJ2-7, with D unresolved. CDR3 length: 15 residues. Germline loops: CDR1 SNHLY, CDR2 FYNNEI. The V end was cut by 2 bases, the J end by 0 bases, with 11 bases between. The CDR3 coding sequence is TGTGCCAGCAGTGAACGGGTGTTTAGCTCCTACGAGCAGTACTTC. Translating it yields CASSERVFSSYEQYF.

The sample holds many counts of this clonotype. The CDR3 reads CSASSGSQVSNQPQHF. The CDR3 DNA follows: TGCAGTGCTAGTAGTGGGTCGCAGGTTAGCAATCAGCCCCAGCATTTT. The chain joins TRBV20-1 to TRBJ1-5; no clear D gene. Germline loops: CDR1 DFQATT, CDR2 SNEGSKA (reference sequence). V shed 3 bases and J shed 0 bases, with 15 bases lying between them. CDR3 length: 16 residues.

The chain is built from TRBV12-3 or TRBV12-4 and TRBJ2-4; no firm D call. V dropped 5 bases and J dropped 0 bases, with 11 bases sitting between them. The CDR3 loop spans 15 amino acids. The CDR3 reads CASSLAFLAKNIQYF. CDR3 DNA: TGTGCCAGCAGTCTGGCATTTCTAGCCAAAAACATTCAGTACTTC.

At least ten counts were recorded for this clonotype. The chain is built from TRBV6-2 or TRBV6-3 and TRBJ2-5, with D unresolved. V was clipped by 2 bases and J by 5 bases, with 15 bases between them. Germline assignment: CDR1 MNHEY and CDR2 SVGEGT. The CDR3 spans 15 residues. The CDR3 reads CASSYAGEAGETQYF. DNA for the CDR3: TGTGCCAGCAGTTACGCTGGGGAAGCCGGGGAGACCCAGTACTTC.

In its sample, this clonotype was seen many times. The rearrangement links TRBV6-5 to TRBJ2-2; D remains unclear. There are 13 residues in the CDR3. The germline V gene encodes CDR1 MNHEY and CDR2 SVGAGI. The V end was cut by 6 bases, the J end by 9 bases, with 14 bases between. The CDR3 DNA follows: TGTGCCAGCAGCCTCCGGAACCTCCGGGAGCTGTTTTTT. Protein sequence: CASSLRNLRELFF.

The chain couples TRBV5-5 to TRBJ2-1; 9 nucleotides agree with TRBD2. Germline V lookup: CDR1 SGHKS, CDR2 YYEKEE (reference sequence). The CDR3 contains 17 residues. V trimming: 5 bases; J trimming: 0 bases; junction bases outside the gene matches: 9. The chain's CDR3 is CASSLGGSGGSYNEQFF. In nucleotides, the CDR3 is TGTGCCAGCAGTCTTGGCGGTAGCGGGGGCTCCTACAATGAGCAGTTCTTC.

This clonotype was counted many times. In DNA form, the CDR3 reads TGTGCTAGTGGCACCGATCATATCGAGCAGTACGTC. It specifies CASGTDHIEQYV. The V and J genes are TRBV12-5 and TRBJ2-7; no reliable D call. The V gene's germline CDR1 is LGHNT and CDR2 FRNRAP. The CDR3 extends over 12 amino acids. The V gene lost 6 bases and the J gene lost 6 bases, with 12 bases spanning the gap.

The J gene is TRBJ1-6, the V gene TRBV20-1; D may be TRBD1 (5 bases). Per germline, CDR1 DFQATT and CDR2 SNEGSKA (reference sequence). The V end lost 3 bases, the J end lost 6 bases, and 12 bases lay between the germline ends. The length of the CDR3 is 14 residues. The CDR3 sequence is CSARGPDGNSPLHF. CDR3 bases: TGCAGTGCTAGGGGACCCGACGGTAATTCACCCCTCCACTTT.

This clonotype was picked up a small number of times. This rearrangement joins TRBV6-5 to TRBJ2-3, with 7 bases that match TRBD1. Trimming cost V 5 bases and J 2 bases; bases outside gene matches: 4. This CDR3 contains 14 residues. CDR1 and CDR2 (germline): MNHEY, SVGAGI. CDR3 nucleotide sequence: TGTGCCAGCAGTGACGGACAGGTCACAGATACGCAGTATTTT. Translation gives CASSDGQVTDTQYF.

V gene TRBV7-2 combines with J gene TRBJ1-6; TRBD1 might be the D (5 bases). The germline V gene has CDR1 SGHTA and CDR2 FQGNSA. The CDR3 is 14 amino acids. V lost 0 bases and J lost 10, with 10 bases in between. CDR3 sequence reads: CASSLAQGRSPLHF. CDR3 sequence (DNA): TGTGCCAGCAGCTTAGCCCAGGGAAGGTCACCCCTCCACTTT. Variable domain in full (rest from reference TRBV7-2 and TRBJ1-6): GAGVSQSPSNKVTEKGKDVELRCDPISGHTALYWYRQSLGQGLEFLIYFQGNSAPDKSGLPSDRFSAERTGGSVSTLTIQRTQQEDSAVYLCASSLAQGRSPLHFGNGTRLTVT.

The chain combines TRBV7-9 with TRBJ2-1, with D perhaps matching TRBD2 (5 bases). The CDR3 contains 13 residues. V shed 6 bases and J shed 5 bases, with 11 bases lying between them. CDR1 is SEHNR and CDR2 is FQNEAQ in the germline V gene (reference sequence). The CDR3 nucleotides read TGTGCCAGCAGGTTGGACTCTCACAATGAGCAGTTCTTC. The encoded protein is CASRLDSHNEQFF.

This clonotype turned up a few times. This rearrangement joins TRBV29-1 to TRBJ2-1, with D possibly being TRBD2 (5 bases). CDR1 is SQVTM, CDR2 ANQGSEA, per germline. V was trimmed by 0 bases and J by 0 bases, leaving 9 bases between them. The CDR3 totals 15 residues. For the CDR3, the DNA is TGCAGCGTTGAAGAAGGACTGAGCTCCTACAATGAGCAGTTCTTC. It encodes CSVEEGLSSYNEQFF.

The CDR3 reads CASSLGQRRTDTQYF. The CDR3 coding sequence is TGTGCCAGCAGTTTAGGCCAGCGGCGCACAGATACGCAGTATTTT. The gene calls are TRBV12-3 or TRBV12-4 and TRBJ2-3, with a tentative D call TRBD2 (5 bases). The CDR3 consists of 15 residues. Trimming took 1 base from V and 1 from J, leaving 9 bases between them.

There are a few counts of this clonotype. The gene calls are TRBV6-5 and TRBJ2-7; 7 bases are shared with TRBD1. Germline assignment: CDR1 MNHEY and CDR2 SVGAGI. The V segment lost 2 bases and the J segment 2 bases; nucleotides outside the gene matches: 6. The CDR3 runs 15 residues. The CDR3 spells CASSYQTGTPYEQYF. In DNA form, the CDR3 reads TGTGCCAGCAGTTACCAGACAGGGACACCCTACGAGCAGTACTTC.

The chain uses TRBV5-1 and TRBJ2-3; 8 positions match TRBD2. Per germline, CDR1 SGHRS and CDR2 YFSETQ. The V and J ends lost 2 bases and 0 bases, in that order; junction bases with no gene match: 5. The CDR3 runs 16 residues. CDR3 amino acids: CASSFGLATSTDTQYF. The DNA for the CDR3 is TGCGCCAGCAGCTTCGGACTAGCCACTAGCACAGATACGCAGTATTTT. The variable domain in full, with the rest retrieved from reference TRBV5-1 and TRBJ2-3, is KAGVTQTPRYLIKTRGQQVTLSCSPISGHRSVSWYQQTPGQGLQFLFEYFSETQRNKGNFPGRFSGRQFSNSRSEMNVSTLELGDSALYLCASSFGLATSTDTQYFGPGTRLTVL.

The chain is built from TRBV11-2 and TRBJ2-5; D may be TRBD1 (6 bases). The CDR3 runs 15 residues. V was cut by 0 bases and J by 3 bases, with 11 bases left in between. Germline CDR1 and CDR2: SGHAT and FQNNGV. CDR3 in amino acids: CASSLDRSGEETQYF. CDR3 coding DNA: TGTGCCAGCAGCTTAGATCGGTCAGGGGAAGAGACCCAGTACTTC.

The sample holds a few counts of this clonotype. The V call is TRBV7-9, the J call TRBJ2-1; maybe TRBD1 (5 bases). The ends were cut back, 1 base at V and 15 bases at J, with 19 bases in the middle. CDR1 is SEHNR, CDR2 FQNEAQ, per germline (reference sequence). The CDR3 has 14 amino acids. CDR3 region: CASSLEGRVTQGFF. CDR3 bases: TGTGCCAGCAGCTTAGAGGGCAGGGTAACTCAGGGGTTCTTC.

At least ten counts were recorded for this clonotype. This chain joins TRBV12-3 or TRBV12-4 and TRBJ1-3; TRBD1 agrees at 9 bases. This CDR3 region has 16 residues. The junction had 5 bases not matched to a gene; V was cut back by 3 bases and J by 2 bases. CDR3 bases: TGTGCCAGCAGTTTGCTGGACAGGGGCCCTGGAAACACCATATATTTT. Translation: CASSLLDRGPGNTIYF.

This clonotype was recorded at least ten times. This rearrangement joins TRBV4-1 to TRBJ1-5, with D unclear. The CDR3 runs to 16 residues. V was clipped by 0 bases and J by 1 base, with 10 bases between them. Germline assignment: CDR1 MGHRA and CDR2 YSYEKL. This chain's CDR3 is CASSQDSGISNQPQHF. DNA of the CDR3: TGCGCCAGCAGCCAAGATTCGGGAATCAGCAATCAGCCCCAGCATTTT.